The sequence of this T cell receptor (beta chain) was determined in a study of control samples from healthy donors and cancer patients. Profiling relied on immunoSEQ multiplex PCR, and the TCRdb table lists in-frame clones only, not all of them. Found here are 200,000 or so clones, about 94% of them singletons; the top ten hold about 1.6%. This clone was recorded a few times. The CDR3 has 15 residues. The germline CDR1 and CDR2 sequences are SGHAT and FQNNGV. The V and J ends lost 5 bases and 7 bases, in that order; junction bases with no gene match: 6. Input material: blood. The TCR comes from a man in his forties or fifties in good health. The rearrangement links TRBV11-2 to TRBJ1-4; 11 bases match TRBD1. The CDR3 bases are TGTGCCAGCAGCGGACAGGGGGCGCGGGGTGAAAAACTGTTTTTT. Its protein product is CASSGQGARGEKLFF.